The 9 T cell receptor beta chains listed next were all sequenced from one sample in a study of human thymus T cells. It was from resections taken during corrective heart surgery that the thymus tissue came. Here immunoSEQ multiplex PCR was the method, and the copy in TCRdb shows in-frame clones only, minus some. Found here are some 130,000 clones, just under 95% of them singletons; the top ten hold 0.02% to 0.03%. The specimen was thymus tissue. All receptors come from a boy younger than two with a congenital heart defect but otherwise immunologically healthy.

The chain combines TRBV28 with TRBJ2-3; 9 nucleotides align to TRBD1. V dropped 4 bases and J dropped 0; count of bases not matched to a gene: 8. Germline values: CDR1 MDHEN, CDR2 SYDVKM. The CDR3 runs 17 residues. The CDR3 DNA reads as TGTGCCAGCAGTTCCACCGGGGACAGGGAAAGCACAGATACGCAGTATTTT. It yields the protein CASSSTGDRESTDTQYF.

This sequence joins TRBV19 and TRBJ2-3; 7 nucleotides line up with TRBD2. The junction had 15 bases not matched to a gene; V was cut back by 8 bases and J by 1 base. The CDR3 loop spans 17 amino acids. The V gene's germline CDR1 is LNHDA and CDR2 SQIVND (reference sequence). The CDR3 loop reads CASSRRGGGWGTDTQYF. The CDR3 DNA reads as TGTGCCAGTTCGAGGAGGGGCGGGGGATGGGGCACAGATACGCAGTATTTT.

This chain uses TRBV6-6 with TRBJ2-5; D is unresolved. The V gene lost 0 bases and the J gene lost 2 bases, with 7 bases spanning the gap. Looked up from germline, CDR1 is MNHNY and CDR2 is SVGAGI (reference sequence). The CDR3 has 14 amino acids. CDR3 sequence (DNA): TGTGCCAGCAGTTACTCGGGCAGGCAAGAGACCCAGTACTTC. Protein product: CASSYSGRQETQYF.

CDR3 loop: CASASGGAFTDTQYF. CDR3 bases: TGTGCCAGCGCGAGCGGGGGGGCGTTCACAGATACGCAGTATTTT. This rearrangement joins TRBV18 to TRBJ2-3; 10 positions match TRBD2. Germline V CDR1 and CDR2: KGHSH, LQKENI. The CDR3 consists of 15 residues. Unmatched junction bases numbered 7, after V lost 8 bases and J lost 2 bases.

The chain recombines TRBV6-5 with TRBJ2-7, with D hard to call. Per the germline V gene, CDR1 is MNHEY and CDR2 is SVGAGI. CDR3 length equals 12 residues. V lost 4 bases, J lost 7 bases, and 11 bases lay in between. The DNA for the CDR3 is TGTGCCAGCAGTTCCCACCTACTGGAGCAGTACTTC. As protein: CASSSHLLEQYF.

This chain links TRBV7-2 with TRBJ2-7; either TRBD1 or TRBD2 may supply D (5 bases each). Germline CDR1 SGHTA, CDR2 FQGNSA. The CDR3 runs 14 residues. Deletions cut 1 base from V and 4 bases from J, with 11 bases between. The CDR3 DNA follows: TGTGCCAGCAGCTTAGTTCTGGGGGAATACGAGCAGTACTTC. It yields the protein CASSLVLGEYEQYF.

The J gene is TRBJ2-7, the V gene TRBV11-3; 8 bases align to TRBD2. V lost 2 bases and J lost 3; bases outside the gene matches: 6. This CDR3 is built from 15 residues. CDR1 and CDR2 from the germline V gene are SGHNT and YENEEA. CDR3 DNA sequence: TGTGCCAGCAGCTTAACCGTGAGCGGGGGCTACGAGCAGTACTTC. This codes for CASSLTVSGGYEQYF. The full variable domain, completed using reference TRBV11-3 and TRBJ2-7, is EAGVVQSPRYKIIEKKQPVAFWCNPISGHNTLYWYLQNLGQGPELLIRYENEEAVDDSQLPKDRFSAERLKGVDSTLKIQPAELGDSAVYLCASSLTVSGGYEQYFGPGTRLTVT.

V gene TRBV29-1 combines with J gene TRBJ2-7, with D perhaps assigned TRBD1 or TRBD2 (5 bases each). The V end was cut by 7 bases, the J end by 2 bases, with 18 bases between. This CDR3 has 14 residues. In germline, CDR1 is SQVTM, CDR2 ANQGSEA. CDR3 region: CSATCDGAPYEQYF. The CDR3 DNA is TGCAGCGCCACGTGTGACGGGGCGCCCTACGAGCAGTACTTC.

The V call is TRBV28, the J call TRBJ1-1; D is uncertain. The V gene lost 3 bases and the J gene lost 3 bases, with 11 bases spanning the gap. The CDR3 contains 14 residues. In germline, CDR1 is MDHEN, CDR2 SYDVKM. The CDR3 nucleotides are TGTGCCAGCAGTTTGTTGGGTGGTCACACTGAAGCTTTCTTT. Translating gives CASSLLGGHTEAFF. The full variable domain, with the rest looked up from reference TRBV28 and TRBJ1-1, is DVKVTQSSRYLVKRTGEKVFLECVQDMDHENMFWYRQDPGLGLRLIYFSYDVKMKEKGDIPEGYSVSREKKERFSLILESASTNQTSMYLCASSLLGGHTEAFFGQGTRLTVV.